This TCR beta chain originates from a study of tumor-infiltrating lymphocytes in glioblastoma multiforme. Study observations and caveats: No surface-marker sorting into functional T cell subtypes was done. RNA-based TCR sequencing may distort clone frequencies, since cells carry unequal TCR transcript numbers.

TCRB libraries came from RNA via three nested multiplex PCR rounds. These TCRB libraries lack any described unique molecular identifiers. One entry per CDR3 protein, called by TCRdb with MiXCR from the multiplex PCR reads. The sample includes about 10,000 distinct CDR3 sequences, 66% of them seen just once. Remarks on this clonotype: The antigen is not known.

Losses at the gene ends were 8 bases for V and 5 bases for J; bases not matched to a gene: 9. Germline V gene sequence: CDR1 SQVTM, CDR2 ANQGSEA. The CDR3 runs 13 residues. The chain links TRBV29-1 to TRBJ2-3; TRBD2 aligns across 8 bases. This TCR derives from a male donor with glioblastoma. The sequenced sample was brain tumor tissue. The CDR3 loop is CSSDESGRDTQYF. The CDR3 nucleotides read TGCAGCTCCGATGAAAGCGGGAGAGATACGCAGTATTTT.